What follows are 32 T cell receptor beta chains derived from one specimen sequenced in a study of cytomegalovirus exposure and HLA in healthy donors. This PCR relied on a set of 60 Vbeta primers and 13 Jbeta primers. Measured with immunoSEQ multiplex PCR; TCRdb has only the in-frame clones, and not every one. Of roughly 120,000 clones in the sample, about three quarters are singletons; the top ten hold 25% to 35%. Material for sequencing was PBMCs. These TCRs come from a man in his 60s in good health and CMV-seropositive.

V is TRBV9 and J is TRBJ2-7, with D perhaps TRBD2 (5 bases). The CDR3 totals 15 residues. The germline V and J ends were trimmed by 3 bases and 2 bases, with 15 bases remaining between them. The germline V gene encodes CDR1 SGDLS and CDR2 YYNGEE. The chain's CDR3 is CASSAAPAVTYEQYF. The CDR3 DNA follows: TGTGCCAGCAGCGCCGCTCCAGCGGTTACCTACGAGCAGTACTTC.

The table lists this clone with a count of one. The chain combines TRBV9 with TRBJ1-1; D gene unclear. V lost 1 base, J lost 1 base, and 14 bases lay in between. This CDR3 has 16 residues. CDR1 SGDLS and CDR2 YYNGEE come from the germline V gene. CDR3 sequence: CASSVKIRETNTEAFF. The CDR3 nucleotides are TGTGCCAGCAGCGTAAAAATTAGGGAGACGAACACTGAAGCTTTCTTT.

CDR3 loop: CASSPPARTGGYTF. CDR3 DNA sequence: TGTGCCAGCTCACCACCGGCCAGGACAGGCGGCTACACCTTC. V usage is TRBV18 and J usage is TRBJ1-2; 7 nucleotides align to TRBD1. Germline-derived CDR1 and CDR2 are KGHSH and LQKENI. The V gene end was trimmed by 0 bases and the J gene end by 8 bases; junction bases not matched to a gene: 6. CDR3 length: 14 residues. The full variable domain, rest sourced from reference TRBV18 and TRBJ1-2, is NAGVMQNPRHLVRRRGQEARLRCSPMKGHSHVYWYRQLPEEGLKFMVYLQKENIIDESGMPKERFSAEFPKEGPSILRIQQVVRGDSAAYFCASSPPARTGGYTFGSGTRLTVV.

The rearrangement uses TRBV7-2 and TRBJ2-4; tentative D call: TRBD2 (5 bases). Germline CDR1 reads SGHTA; CDR2 reads FQGNSA. This CDR3 is 12 amino acids long. V dropped 2 bases and J dropped 6 bases, with 5 bases sitting between them. The CDR3 sequence is CASSLRGNIQYF. The DNA for the CDR3 is TGTGCCAGCAGCTTACGGGGAAACATTCAGTACTTC.

This clone was seen a few times. This chain links TRBV9 with TRBJ1-6, with D tentatively TRBD1 (6 bases). This CDR3 is built from 13 residues. The V end was cut by 2 bases, the J end by 6 bases, with 6 bases between. Germline CDR1 and CDR2: SGDLS and YYNGEE. The CDR3 bases are TGTGCCAGCAGCGTCAGGGGTAATTCACCCCTCCACTTT. It translates to CASSVRGNSPLHF.

This clone has a handful of counts. V usage is TRBV27 and J usage is TRBJ1-2; D may be TRBD1 (6 bases). V was clipped by 6 bases and J by 2 bases, with 19 bases between them. The CDR3 has 16 residues. Per the germline V gene, CDR1 is MNHEY and CDR2 is SMNVEV (reference sequence). Here the CDR3 DNA reads TGTGCCAGCAGCTCTACCCTAGGACAGAAAAACTATGGCTACACCTTC. Protein: CASSSTLGQKNYGYTF.

The chain links TRBV9 to TRBJ2-2, with TRBD2 identical over 12 bases. CDR1 is SGDLS and CDR2 is YYNGEE in the germline V gene. The CDR3 consists of 15 residues. With 4 bases clipped from V and 5 bases from J, the junction kept 3 bases outside the gene matches. The DNA of the CDR3 is TGTGCCAGCAGCCCTAGCGGGGGGGGGACCGGGGAGCTGTTTTTT. Protein sequence: CASSPSGGGTGELFF.

CDR3 sequence: CASSDSVLGRDEKLFF. Written as DNA, the CDR3 is TGTGCCAGCAGTGATTCGGTCCTAGGCCGGGATGAAAAACTGTTTTTT. V gene TRBV25-1 combines with J gene TRBJ1-4; D unclear. Germline assignment: CDR1 MGHDK and CDR2 SYGVNS. Trimming took off 3 bases at V and 6 bases at J, with 17 bases between the two ends. The CDR3 runs 16 residues.

The rearrangement links TRBV6-1 to TRBJ1-1; TRBD1 aligns across 7 bases. J gave up 0 bases and V 7 bases, and 8 bases lay outside the gene matches. Per the germline V gene, CDR1 is MNHNS and CDR2 is SASEGT. The CDR3 covers 15 residues. CDR3 sequence reads: CASKDRATMNTEAFF. The CDR3 DNA sequence: TGTGCCAGCAAAGACAGGGCTACTATGAACACTGAAGCTTTCTTT.

The J gene is TRBJ1-2, the V gene TRBV6-1, with 7 bases identical to TRBD1. CDR3 length: 12 amino acids. The trim removed 9 bases at V and 9 bases at J, leaving 10 bases unmatched. Per the germline V gene, CDR1 is MNHNS and CDR2 is SASEGT. CDR3: CASTRQGSSYTF. DNA for the CDR3: TGTGCCAGTACTCGACAGGGAAGTAGCTACACCTTC.

This rearrangement joins TRBV7-2 to TRBJ1-2; TRBD1 aligns across 10 bases. CDR3 size: 14 residues. Germline CDR1 and CDR2: SGHTA and FQGNSA. Trimming at V came to 4 bases and at J to 8 bases, leaving 7 bases not matched to a gene. The CDR3 reads CASSSGTGDKGYTF. CDR3 nucleotide sequence: TGTGCCAGCAGCTCCGGGACAGGGGATAAGGGCTACACCTTC.

V gene TRBV14 combines with J gene TRBJ2-3; maybe TRBD2 (5 bases). The V gene lost 4 bases and the J gene lost 5 bases, with 16 bases spanning the gap. The germline gives CDR1 SGHDN, CDR2 FVKESK. The CDR3 sequence is 15 residues long. CDR3 protein: CASSRGRGVGDTQYF. DNA of the CDR3: TGTGCCAGCAGCCGCGGTCGGGGTGTCGGAGATACGCAGTATTTT.

The table lists this clone with a few counts. The rearrangement joins TRBV6-5 to TRBJ2-5; possibly TRBD1 for D (6 bases). The CDR3 runs to 11 residues. The germline gives CDR1 MNHEY, CDR2 SVGAGI. Trimming cost V 5 bases and J 10 bases, with 11 bases left between them. The CDR3 is CASSEQGDQYF. The CDR3 DNA sequence: TGTGCCAGCAGTGAACAGGGTGACCAGTACTTC.

The CDR3 coding sequence is TGTGCCAGCACGGAAAGGGACAGATACTATGGCTACACCTTC. Its translation: CASTERDRYYGYTF. The rearrangement joins TRBV5-6 to TRBJ1-2, with 7 bases identical to TRBD1. Trimming took 6 bases from V and 3 from J; bases not matched to a gene: 8. CDR3 size: 14 residues. CDR1 is SGHDT, CDR2 YYEEEE, per germline.

The J gene is TRBJ2-1, the V gene TRBV5-1; TRBD1 matches at 8 bases. The J segment lost 7 bases and the V segment lost 1 base, leaving 4 bases of the junction unmatched. This CDR3 region has 14 residues. The germline V gene encodes CDR1 SGHRS and CDR2 YFSETQ. The CDR3 sequence: CASSLRQGTNEQFF. Here the CDR3 DNA reads TGCGCCAGCAGCTTGAGACAGGGGACGAATGAGCAGTTCTTC.

This chain joins TRBV30 and TRBJ2-2; 7 bases agree with TRBD1. The CDR3 loop spans 12 amino acids. With V trimmed by 3 bases and J by 6 bases, 1 base remained unmatched. Germline CDR1 reads GTSNPN; CDR2 reads SVGIG (reference sequence). CDR3 nucleotides: TGTGCCTGGAGAGGGGGCCCCGGGGAGCTGTTTTTT. Translated: CAWRGGPGELFF. The whole variable domain, remainder taken from reference TRBV30 and TRBJ2-2, is SQTIHQWPATLVQPVGSPLSLECTVEGTSNPNLYWYRQAAGRGLQLLFYSVGIGQISSEVPQNLSASRPQDRQFILSSKKLLLSDSGFYLCAWRGGPGELFFGEGSRLTVL.

This chain joins TRBV9 and TRBJ2-2, with D possibly being TRBD1 (6 bases). V lost 4 bases, J lost 4 bases, and 8 bases lay in between. From germline, CDR1 is SGDLS and CDR2 YYNGEE. This CDR3 is 13 amino acids long. CDR3 coding DNA: TGTGCCAGCAGCCAGGGGCCCACCGGGGAGCTGTTTTTT. It specifies CASSQGPTGELFF.

The J gene is TRBJ2-3, the V gene TRBV10-1; 9 nucleotides agree with TRBD2. The germline CDR1 and CDR2 sequences are WNHNN and SYGVQD (reference sequence). The CDR3 contains 15 residues. V shed 2 bases and J 6 bases; nucleotides not matched to a gene: 6. This chain's CDR3 is CASSEGGRAADTQYF. The DNA of the CDR3 is TGCGCCAGCAGTGAGGGCGGGAGGGCCGCGGATACGCAGTATTTT.

This clone was seen just once. CDR3 in DNA: TGCGCCAGCAGCTTGGACAGGGGGGGGACTGAAGCTTTCTTT. Encoded protein: CASSLDRGGTEAFF. The chain is built from TRBV5-1 and TRBJ1-1; 8 bases match TRBD1. The germline CDR1 and CDR2 sequences are SGHRS and YFSETQ. V dropped 0 bases and J dropped 5; count of bases not matched to a gene: 3. The length of the CDR3 is 14 residues. The entire variable domain, with the rest obtained from reference TRBV5-1 and TRBJ1-1, is as follows: KAGVTQTPRYLIKTRGQQVTLSCSPISGHRSVSWYQQTPGQGLQFLFEYFSETQRNKGNFPGRFSGRQFSNSRSEMNVSTLELGDSALYLCASSLDRGGTEAFFGQGTRLTVV.

This sequence joins TRBV19 and TRBJ2-5; D may be TRBD1 (5 bases). Per germline, CDR1 LNHDA and CDR2 SQIVND (reference sequence). V was trimmed by 3 bases and J by 5 bases, leaving 16 bases between them. The CDR3 runs to 15 residues. The CDR3 loop reads CASSMGSRADETQYF. Here the CDR3 DNA reads TGTGCCAGTAGTATGGGTAGCAGGGCGGACGAGACCCAGTACTTC. The variable domain in full, completed from reference TRBV19 and TRBJ2-5, reads DGGITQSPKYLFRKEGQNVTLSCEQNLNHDAMYWYRQDPGQGLRLIYYSQIVNDFQKGDIAEGYSVSREKKESFPLTVTSAQKNPTAFYLCASSMGSRADETQYFGPGTRLLVL.

This clone was detected a few times. This sequence joins TRBV6-5 and TRBJ1-1, with TRBD1 as a possible D gene (5 bases). Germline V gene lookup returns CDR1 MNHEY and CDR2 SVGAGI. Trimming pared 3 bases from V and 0 bases from J, leaving 11 bases between. The CDR3 is 15 amino acids. The CDR3 DNA follows: TGTGCCAGCAGTTATGCAGGGTCTATGAACACTGAAGCTTTCTTT. Translation gives CASSYAGSMNTEAFF.

Only a few counts were recorded for this clone. The chain is built from TRBV9 and TRBJ2-7; 11 nucleotides line up with TRBD2. Germline V gives CDR1 SGDLS, CDR2 YYNGEE. The junction had 12 bases not matched to a gene; V was cut back by 3 bases and J by 10 bases. The CDR3 runs to 15 residues. In nucleotides, the CDR3 is TGTGCCAGCAGCGCGGGGGGGACTAGCGGTACCCTTCAGTACTTC. Amino acid sequence: CASSAGGTSGTLQYF.

V usage is TRBV30 and J usage is TRBJ1-1; a possible D gene is TRBD1 (5 bases). The CDR3 is 12 amino acids. Germline loops: CDR1 GTSNPN, CDR2 SVGIG (reference sequence). V was trimmed by 5 bases and J by 6 bases, leaving 13 bases between them. CDR3 region: CAWRGGRAEAFF. The CDR3 DNA follows: TGTGCCTGGCGCGGGGGGAGGGCTGAAGCTTTCTTT.

This clone was counted only a few times. The V gene is TRBV27, the J gene TRBJ1-1; D remains ambiguous. CDR3 length: 13 residues. V was pared by 3 bases and J by 1 base, with 6 bases between. Per germline, CDR1 MNHEY and CDR2 SMNVEV (reference sequence). CDR3 amino acids: CASSFPGNTEAFF. The DNA for the CDR3 is TGTGCCAGCAGTTTTCCCGGGAACACTGAAGCTTTCTTT.

The chain uses TRBV5-1 and TRBJ2-6; D is undetermined. Germline values: CDR1 SGHRS, CDR2 YFSETQ. V lost 2 bases to trimming and J lost 2 bases, with 8 bases between them. The CDR3 sequence is 15 residues long. In DNA form, the CDR3 reads TGCGCCAGCAGCTTTGAGGTTGCTGGGGCCAACGTCCTGACTTTC. Its protein is CASSFEVAGANVLTF.

The table lists this clone with a few counts. In DNA, the CDR3 is TGTGCCAGCAGCTTGGATCCCGGACACAACTATGGCTACACCTTC. It is translated as CASSLDPGHNYGYTF. The chain uses TRBV5-8 and TRBJ1-2, with a tentative D call TRBD1 (5 bases). The CDR3 sequence is 15 residues long. V lost 0 bases, J lost 2 bases, and 11 bases lay in between. CDR1 and CDR2 (germline): SGHTS, YDEGEE.

The chain is built from TRBV18 and TRBJ1-5, with D perhaps TRBD1 (6 bases). In germline, CDR1 is KGHSH, CDR2 LQKENI. The CDR3 is made up of 14 amino acids. V dropped 0 bases and J dropped 6 bases, with 9 bases sitting between them. CDR3 sequence: CASSPPGAGQPQHF. The CDR3 coding sequence is TGTGCCAGCTCACCACCGGGGGCGGGTCAGCCCCAGCATTTT.

A few counts support this clone. The V call is TRBV9, the J call TRBJ1-2, with 12 bases fitting TRBD1. Germline CDR1 is SGDLS and CDR2 is YYNGEE. V lost 1 base to trimming and J lost 7 bases; unmatched junction nucleotides: 5. The CDR3 has 15 amino acids. This CDR3 is CASSVRGTGGSGYTF. In DNA, the CDR3 is TGTGCCAGCAGCGTACGCGGGACAGGGGGCTCTGGCTACACCTTC. Drawing the rest from reference TRBV9 and TRBJ1-2, the complete variable domain is DSGVTQTPKHLITATGQRVTLRCSPRSGDLSVYWYQQSLDQGLQFLIQYYNGEERAKGNILERFSAQQFPDLHSELNLSSLELGDSALYFCASSVRGTGGSGYTFGSGTRLTVV.

This clone was seen more than once but under ten times. This chain connects TRBV4-2 to TRBJ1-4; 9 bases agree with TRBD1. The CDR3 contains 15 residues. Germline CDR1 reads LGHNA; CDR2 reads YNFKEQ. With V trimmed by 0 bases and J by 7 bases, 3 bases remained unmatched. The chain's CDR3 is CASSQEDRGGEKLFF. The CDR3, as DNA: TGTGCCAGCAGCCAAGAGGACAGGGGTGGTGAAAAACTGTTTTTT.

The CDR3, as DNA: TGTGCCTGGGCCGGGACAGGGTCGGTGTCATACTATGGCTACACCTTC. This codes for CAWAGTGSVSYYGYTF. J is TRBJ1-2 and V is TRBV30, with 9 bases identical to TRBD1. V lost 5 bases to trimming and J lost 3 bases; unmatched junction nucleotides: 13. The CDR3 is 16 amino acids. Germline V CDR1 and CDR2: GTSNPN, SVGIG (reference sequence).

This chain connects TRBV29-1 to TRBJ1-2; D possibly corresponds to TRBD1 (6 bases). V lost 1 base to trimming and J lost 8 bases, with 17 bases between them. Germline V gene lookup returns CDR1 SQVTM and CDR2 ANQGSEA. The CDR3 runs 14 residues. CDR3 loop: CSVEGQGSRGGYTF. The DNA of the CDR3 is TGCAGCGTTGAAGGTCAGGGGTCAAGAGGAGGCTACACCTTC.

The chain couples TRBV7-3 to TRBJ2-7, with 9 bases matching TRBD2. The trim removed 5 bases at V and 3 bases at J, leaving 11 bases unmatched. Germline V gene sequence: CDR1 SGHTA, CDR2 FQGTGA. This CDR3 comprises 16 residues. The CDR3 spells CASSLSGSSSGYEQYF. CDR3 coding DNA: TGTGCCAGCAGCCTTAGCGGGAGTAGTTCCGGCTACGAGCAGTACTTC.